This T cell receptor beta chain was sequenced for a study of monozygotic twins with inflammatory bowel disease. Study conclusions and caveats: There were differing immunosuppressive treatments, which may have added variability to patient repertoires. The sharing of clonotypes with others was lower in IBD patients than in healthy twins, especially with disease activity.

From germline, CDR1 is DFQATT and CDR2 SNEGSKA (reference sequence). The CDR3 contains 15 residues. Regarding this clonotype: Its antigen is still unknown.

TCRdb reprocessed the 5' RACE reads, keeping one entry per CDR3 protein, no DNA. The sample has 150,000 to 200,000 distinct CDR3 sequences. The clonotype was recovered from a human donor with ulcerative colitis or Crohn's disease, or a healthy co-twin of an affected twin (not recorded which). Specimen: blood. This chain uses TRBV20-1 with TRBJ2-1; there is no DNA to check the TCRdb D call of TRBD1. CDR3 region: CSARAPGKTYNEQFF.